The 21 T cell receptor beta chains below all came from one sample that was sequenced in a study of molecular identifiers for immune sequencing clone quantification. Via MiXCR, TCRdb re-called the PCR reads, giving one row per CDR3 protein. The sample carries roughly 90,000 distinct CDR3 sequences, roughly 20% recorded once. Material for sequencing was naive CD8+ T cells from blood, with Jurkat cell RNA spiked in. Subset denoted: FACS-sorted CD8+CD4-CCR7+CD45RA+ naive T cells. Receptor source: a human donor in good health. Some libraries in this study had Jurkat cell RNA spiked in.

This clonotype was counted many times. The CDR3 DNA follows: TGTGCCAGTAGCACATCGATGACAGGATTAGGAGGAGCTTTCTTT. It translates to CASSTSMTGLGGAFF. The chain employs TRBV19 and TRBJ1-1; weak D call: TRBD1 (6 bases). The CDR3 sequence is 15 residues long. Germline CDR1 LNHDA, CDR2 SQIVND (reference sequence). The V and J ends lost 6 bases and 10 bases respectively, with 24 bases between them.

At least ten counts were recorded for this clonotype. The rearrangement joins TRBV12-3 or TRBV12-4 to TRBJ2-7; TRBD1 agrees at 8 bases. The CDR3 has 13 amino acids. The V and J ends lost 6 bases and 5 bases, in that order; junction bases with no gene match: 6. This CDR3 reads CASSGQGSDEQYF. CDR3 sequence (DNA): TGTGCCAGCAGCGGACAGGGTAGCGACGAGCAGTACTTC.

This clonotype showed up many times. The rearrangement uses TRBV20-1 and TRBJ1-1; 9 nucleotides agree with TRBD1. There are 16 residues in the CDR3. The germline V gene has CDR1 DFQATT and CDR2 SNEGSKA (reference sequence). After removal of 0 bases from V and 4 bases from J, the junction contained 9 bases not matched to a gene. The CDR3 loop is CSARDNRTGEITEAFF. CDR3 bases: TGCAGTGCTAGAGATAACCGGACAGGGGAGATCACTGAAGCTTTCTTT.

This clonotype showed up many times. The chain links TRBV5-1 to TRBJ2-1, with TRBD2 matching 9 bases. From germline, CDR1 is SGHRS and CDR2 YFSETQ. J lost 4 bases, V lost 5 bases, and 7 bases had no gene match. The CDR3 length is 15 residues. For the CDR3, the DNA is TGCGCCAGCAGTTTACTAGCGGGTGTTTACAATGAGCAGTTCTTC. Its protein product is CASSLLAGVYNEQFF.

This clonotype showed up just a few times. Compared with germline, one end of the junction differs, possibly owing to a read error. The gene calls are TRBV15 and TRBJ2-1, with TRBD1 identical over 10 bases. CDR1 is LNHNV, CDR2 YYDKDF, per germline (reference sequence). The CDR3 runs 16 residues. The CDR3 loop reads CDTSRAVGQGVNEQFF. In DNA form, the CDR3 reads TGTGACACCAGCAGAGCGGTTGGACAGGGGGTCAATGAGCAGTTCTTC.

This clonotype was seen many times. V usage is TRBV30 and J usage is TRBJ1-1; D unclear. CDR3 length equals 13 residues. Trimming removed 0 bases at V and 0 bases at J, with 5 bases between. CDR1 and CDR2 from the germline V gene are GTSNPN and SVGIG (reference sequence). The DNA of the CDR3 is TGTGCCTGGAGTGTCAGTATGAACACTGAAGCTTTCTTT. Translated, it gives CAWSVSMNTEAFF.

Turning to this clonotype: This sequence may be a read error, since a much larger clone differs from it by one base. CDR3 residues: CASSRQGGEVFF. In DNA, the CDR3 is TGTGCCAGCAGCCGCCAGGGGGGTGAAGTTTTCTTT. The chain joins TRBV28 to TRBJ1-1, with 7 bases fitting TRBD1. CDR1 MDHEN and CDR2 SYDVKM come from the germline V gene. The CDR3 is made up of 12 amino acids.

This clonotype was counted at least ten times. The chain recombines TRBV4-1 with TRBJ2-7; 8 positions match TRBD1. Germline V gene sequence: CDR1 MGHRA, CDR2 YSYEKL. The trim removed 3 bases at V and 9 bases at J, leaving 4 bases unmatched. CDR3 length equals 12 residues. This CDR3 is CASSHNTGGQYF. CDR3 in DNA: TGCGCCAGCAGCCACAACACAGGGGGGCAGTACTTC.

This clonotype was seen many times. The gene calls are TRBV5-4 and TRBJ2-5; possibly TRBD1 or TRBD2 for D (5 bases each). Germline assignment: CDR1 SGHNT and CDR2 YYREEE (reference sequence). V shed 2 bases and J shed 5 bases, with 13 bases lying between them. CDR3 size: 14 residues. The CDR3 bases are TGTGCCAGCAGCTTTGGGGGTCTGTGGGAGACCCAGTACTTC. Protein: CASSFGGLWETQYF.

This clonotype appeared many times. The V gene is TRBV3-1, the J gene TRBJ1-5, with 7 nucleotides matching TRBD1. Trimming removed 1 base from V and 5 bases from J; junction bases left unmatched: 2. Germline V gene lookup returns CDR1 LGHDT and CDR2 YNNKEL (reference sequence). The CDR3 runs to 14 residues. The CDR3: CASSQGQGDQPQHF. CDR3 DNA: TGTGCCAGCAGCCAAGGACAGGGTGATCAGCCCCAGCATTTT.

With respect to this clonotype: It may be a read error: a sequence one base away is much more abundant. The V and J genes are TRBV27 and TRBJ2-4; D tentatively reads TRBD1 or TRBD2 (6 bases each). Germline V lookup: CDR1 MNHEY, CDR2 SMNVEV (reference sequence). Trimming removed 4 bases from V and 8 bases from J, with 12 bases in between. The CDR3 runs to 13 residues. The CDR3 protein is CASSWGAGDIQYF. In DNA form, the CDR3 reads TGTGCCAGCAGTTGGGGGGCAGGAGACATTCAGTACTTC.

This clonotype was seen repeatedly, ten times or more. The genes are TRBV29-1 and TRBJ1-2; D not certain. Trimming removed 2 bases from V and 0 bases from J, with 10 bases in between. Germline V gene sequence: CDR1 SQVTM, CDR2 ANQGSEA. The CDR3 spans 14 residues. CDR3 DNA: TGCAGCGTTGAAAAAACAGAAGCTAACTATGGCTACACCTTC. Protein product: CSVEKTEANYGYTF. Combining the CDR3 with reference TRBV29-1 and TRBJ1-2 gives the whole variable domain SAVISQKPSRDICQRGTSLTIQCQVDSQVTMMFWYRQQPGQSLTLIATANQGSEATYESGFVIDKFPISRPNLTFSTLTVSNMSPEDSSIYLCSVEKTEANYGYTFGSGTRLTVV.

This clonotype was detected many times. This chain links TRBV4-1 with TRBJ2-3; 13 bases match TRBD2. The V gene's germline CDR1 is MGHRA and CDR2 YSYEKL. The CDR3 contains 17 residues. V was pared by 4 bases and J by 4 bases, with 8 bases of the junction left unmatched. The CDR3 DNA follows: TGCGCCAGCAGCCCGACTAGCGGGGGGCCCGACTCAGATACGCAGTATTTT. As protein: CASSPTSGGPDSDTQYF.

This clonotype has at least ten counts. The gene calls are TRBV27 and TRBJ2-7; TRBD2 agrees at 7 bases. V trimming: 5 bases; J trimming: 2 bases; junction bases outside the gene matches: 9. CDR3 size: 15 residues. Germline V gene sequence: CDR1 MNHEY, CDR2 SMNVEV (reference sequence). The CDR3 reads CASSVSGAPAYEQYF. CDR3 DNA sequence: TGTGCCAGCAGTGTCAGCGGGGCCCCCGCCTACGAGCAGTACTTC.

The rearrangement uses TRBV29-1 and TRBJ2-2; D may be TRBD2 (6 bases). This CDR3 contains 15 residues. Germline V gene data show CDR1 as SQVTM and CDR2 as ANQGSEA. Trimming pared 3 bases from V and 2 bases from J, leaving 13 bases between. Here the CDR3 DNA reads TGCAGCGTTGAGCTAGGGACTCGAAACACCGGGGAGCTGTTTTTT. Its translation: CSVELGTRNTGELFF.

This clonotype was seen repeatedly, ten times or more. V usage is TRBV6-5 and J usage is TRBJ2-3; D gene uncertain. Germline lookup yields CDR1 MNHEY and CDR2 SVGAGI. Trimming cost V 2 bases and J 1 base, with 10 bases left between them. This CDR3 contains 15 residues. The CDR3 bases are TGTGCCAGCAGTTACCTCGGCGGAGGCACAGATACGCAGTATTTT. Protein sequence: CASSYLGGGTDTQYF.

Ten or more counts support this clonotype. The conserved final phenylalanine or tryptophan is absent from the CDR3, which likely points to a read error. The CDR3 reads CATSESRSTGELFS. In DNA form, the CDR3 reads TGTGCCACCAGTGAGTCACGATCCACCGGGGAGCTGTTTTCT. The chain joins TRBV24-1 to TRBJ2-2; no clear D. The CDR3 extends over 14 amino acids. Germline assignment: CDR1 KGHDR and CDR2 SFDVKD. Trimming took off 4 bases at V and 4 bases at J, with 9 bases between the two ends.

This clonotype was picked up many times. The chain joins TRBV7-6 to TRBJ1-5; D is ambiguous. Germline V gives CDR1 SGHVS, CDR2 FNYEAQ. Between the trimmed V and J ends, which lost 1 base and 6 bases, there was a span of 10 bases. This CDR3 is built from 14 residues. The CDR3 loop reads CASSLEAWGQPQHF. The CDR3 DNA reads TGTGCCAGCAGCTTAGAGGCTTGGGGTCAGCCCCAGCATTTT.

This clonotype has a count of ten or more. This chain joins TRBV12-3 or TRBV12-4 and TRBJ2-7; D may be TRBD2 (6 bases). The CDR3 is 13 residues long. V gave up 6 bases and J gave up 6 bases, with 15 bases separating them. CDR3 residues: CASRTGLSPEQYF. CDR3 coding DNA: TGTGCCAGCAGAACGGGACTCTCCCCCGAGCAGTACTTC.

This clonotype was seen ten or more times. The CDR3 sequence: CASSQDRQSNQPQHF. CDR3 nucleotide sequence: TGCGCCAGCAGCCAAGATAGGCAGAGCAATCAGCCCCAGCATTTT. The chain combines TRBV4-3 with TRBJ1-5; D unclear. Germline-derived CDR1 and CDR2 are LGHNA and YSLEER. Trimming stripped 0 bases from V and 1 base from J, with 7 bases between. The CDR3 has 15 residues.

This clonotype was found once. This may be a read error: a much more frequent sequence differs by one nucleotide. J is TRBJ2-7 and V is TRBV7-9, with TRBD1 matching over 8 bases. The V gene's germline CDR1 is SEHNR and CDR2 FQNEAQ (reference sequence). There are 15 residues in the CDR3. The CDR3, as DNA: TGTGCCAGCAGCTTATCCGGGACAGGTACCTACGAGCAGTGCTTC. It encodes CASSLSGTGTYEQCF.